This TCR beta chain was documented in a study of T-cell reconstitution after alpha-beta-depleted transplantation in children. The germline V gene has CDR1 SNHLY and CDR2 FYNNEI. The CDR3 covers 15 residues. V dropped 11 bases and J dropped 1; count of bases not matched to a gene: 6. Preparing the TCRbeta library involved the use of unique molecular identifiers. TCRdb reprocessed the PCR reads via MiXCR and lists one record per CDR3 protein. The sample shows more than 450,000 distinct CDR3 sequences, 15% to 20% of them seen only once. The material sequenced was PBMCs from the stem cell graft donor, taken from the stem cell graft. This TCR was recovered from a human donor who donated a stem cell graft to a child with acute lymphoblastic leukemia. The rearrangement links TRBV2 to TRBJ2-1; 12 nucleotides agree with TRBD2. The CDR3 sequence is CAGQTSGGSYNEQFF. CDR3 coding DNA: TGTGCCGGCCAGACTAGCGGGGGATCCTACAATGAGCAGTTCTTC.